This TCR beta chain was found in a study of T cell clonotyping in hematopoietic cell transplantation. The study's findings and limits: CD4 and CD8 repertoire contributions could not be separated without sorting. Broader posttransplant TCR repertoire diversity was predicted by graft donor and pretransplant recipient Inverse Simpson Index values.

Concerning this clone: Its antigen remains unidentified.

Method: immunoSEQ multiplex PCR; TCRdb's copy keeps in-frame clones and lacks some. The sample carries approximately 6,900 clones, around 91% recorded once. The CDR3 has 11 amino acids. Trimming took off 2 bases at V and 4 bases at J, with 2 bases between the two ends. Germline V CDR1 and CDR2: SEHNR, FQNEAQ (reference sequence). The clonotype comes from a female patient in her forties or fifties who had an allogeneic stem cell transplant from an unrelated donor, so the T cells may come from the graft donor. Some clones in this sample may be carry-over from other donors' samples. The material sequenced was PBMCs, taken 30 days after allogeneic stem cell transplant. The chain couples TRBV7-9 to TRBJ1-1; the D is unclear. Written as DNA, the CDR3 is TGTGCCAGCAGCTTACTCACTGAAGCTTTCTTT. It translates to CASSLLTEAFF.